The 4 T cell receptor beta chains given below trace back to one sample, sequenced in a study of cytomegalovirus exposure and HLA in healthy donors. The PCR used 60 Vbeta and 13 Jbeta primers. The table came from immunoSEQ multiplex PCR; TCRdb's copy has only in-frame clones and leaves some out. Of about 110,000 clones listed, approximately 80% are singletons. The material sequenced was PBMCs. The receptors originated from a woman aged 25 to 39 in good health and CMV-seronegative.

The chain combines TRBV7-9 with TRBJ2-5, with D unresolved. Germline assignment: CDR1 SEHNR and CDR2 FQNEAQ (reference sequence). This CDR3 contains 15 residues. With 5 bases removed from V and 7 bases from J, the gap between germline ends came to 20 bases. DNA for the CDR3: TGTGCCAGCAGCCAACCTGCGGTCTTCTCCCGGACCCAGTACTTC. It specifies CASSQPAVFSRTQYF.

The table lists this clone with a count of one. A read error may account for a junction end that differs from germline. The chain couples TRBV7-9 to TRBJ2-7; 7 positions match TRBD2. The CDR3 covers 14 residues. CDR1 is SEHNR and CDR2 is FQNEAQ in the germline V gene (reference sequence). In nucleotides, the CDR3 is TGTTCCAGCAGCTTAGCAGCGGGAATATACGAGCAGTACTTC. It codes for CSSSLAAGIYEQYF.

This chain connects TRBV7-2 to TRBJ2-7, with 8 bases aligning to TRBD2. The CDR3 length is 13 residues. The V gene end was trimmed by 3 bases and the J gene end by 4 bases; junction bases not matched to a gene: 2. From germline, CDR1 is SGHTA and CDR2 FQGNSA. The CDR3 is CASSLEREYEQYF. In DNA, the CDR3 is TGTGCCAGCAGCTTGGAGCGGGAGTACGAGCAGTACTTC. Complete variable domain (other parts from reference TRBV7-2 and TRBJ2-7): GAGVSQSPSNKVTEKGKDVELRCDPISGHTALYWYRQSLGQGLEFLIYFQGNSAPDKSGLPSDRFSAERTGGSVSTLTIQRTQQEDSAVYLCASSLEREYEQYFGPGTRLTVT.

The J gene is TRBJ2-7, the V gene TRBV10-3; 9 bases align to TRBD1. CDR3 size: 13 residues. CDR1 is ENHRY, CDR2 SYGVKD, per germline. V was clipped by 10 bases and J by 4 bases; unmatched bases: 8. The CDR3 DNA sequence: TGTGCCAAGAGGGGGACAGGGATGTACGAGCAGTACTTC. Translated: CAKRGTGMYEQYF.